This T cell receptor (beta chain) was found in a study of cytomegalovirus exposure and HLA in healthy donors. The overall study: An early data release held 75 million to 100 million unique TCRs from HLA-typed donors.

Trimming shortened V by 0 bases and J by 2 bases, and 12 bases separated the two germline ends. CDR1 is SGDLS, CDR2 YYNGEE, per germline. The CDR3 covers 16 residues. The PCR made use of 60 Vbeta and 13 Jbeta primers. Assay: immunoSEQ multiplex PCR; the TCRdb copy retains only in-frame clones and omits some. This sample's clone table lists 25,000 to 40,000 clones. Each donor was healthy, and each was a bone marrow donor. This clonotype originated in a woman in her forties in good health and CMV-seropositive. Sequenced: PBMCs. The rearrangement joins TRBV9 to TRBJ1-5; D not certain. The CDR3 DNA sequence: TGTGCCAGCAGCGTAGGGGGAGATGTAGGCAATCAGCCCCAGCATTTT. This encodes CASSVGGDVGNQPQHF.